These 15 T cell receptor beta chains originate from one sample sequenced in a study of T cell responses to AZD1222 COVID-19 vaccine (dated by TCRdb to 2020 to 2022). The sample's time point, from its label and the paper: baseline before first vaccination. The sample's treatment or condition, from its label and the paper: meningococcal conjugate vaccine given as trial control. Library method: the immunoSEQ multiplex PCR assay. TCRdb obtained this table from immuneACCESS and retained in-frame rearrangements with V and J assigned. These tables miss some clones; where compared with another copy, unresolved V genes account for less than half of the shortfall, and the remainder is unexplained. Within this sample are 200,000 to 250,000 clones, with roughly 91% of them counted one time only. The biggest ten clones account for less than 1.2% of the sample. The sample here was peripheral blood, taken on day 0 of MenACWY control vaccination. Source of these receptors: an adult in good health.

The chain combines TRBV5-5 with TRBJ1-5; D gene uncertain. Trimming removed 0 bases from V and 0 bases from J, with 10 bases in between. There are 16 residues in the CDR3. Germline V gene lookup returns CDR1 SGHKS and CDR2 YYEKEE (reference sequence). In DNA, the CDR3 is TGTGCCAGCAGCTTGGGGGCAGCCTATAGCAATCAGCCCCAGCATTTT. Encoded protein: CASSLGAAYSNQPQHF.

The J gene is TRBJ1-2, the V gene TRBV28, with 8 bases that match TRBD1. Germline lookup yields CDR1 MDHEN and CDR2 SYDVKM. V lost 5 bases to trimming and J lost 4 bases; unmatched junction nucleotides: 9. The CDR3 consists of 15 residues. CDR3 sequence reads: CASSPGQGLIYGYTF. CDR3 sequence (DNA): TGTGCCAGCAGTCCCGGACAGGGTCTGATCTATGGCTACACCTTC.

The rearrangement uses TRBV25-1 and TRBJ2-1; D is possibly TRBD2 (5 bases). This CDR3 contains 15 residues. CDR1 and CDR2 from the germline V gene are MGHDK and SYGVNS. Deletions cut 3 bases from V and 1 base from J, with 10 bases between. The CDR3 DNA reads TGTGCCAGCAGTGATTCGGGGTGGTCCTACAATGAGCAGTTCTTC. The encoded protein is CASSDSGWSYNEQFF. The whole variable domain, remainder taken from reference TRBV25-1 and TRBJ2-1, is EADIYQTPRYLVIGTGKKITLECSQTMGHDKMYWYQQDPGMELHLIHYSYGVNSTEKGDLSSESTVSRIRTEHFPLTLESARPSHTSQYLCASSDSGWSYNEQFFGPGTRLTVL.

This clone showed up just once. The J gene is TRBJ1-3, the V gene TRBV9; D might be TRBD1 (5 bases). Germline V lookup: CDR1 SGDLS, CDR2 YYNGEE. This CDR3 is built from 14 residues. V was trimmed by 4 bases and J by 6 bases, leaving 14 bases between them. CDR3 DNA sequence: TGTGCCAGCAGCCCTGGGGGGGATTTAAACACCATATATTTT. Translated, it gives CASSPGGDLNTIYF.

The rearrangement uses TRBV7-8 and TRBJ1-2; no clear D. Germline V lookup: CDR1 SGHVS, CDR2 FQNEAQ. Trimming left V 2 bases short and J 2 bases short, with 12 bases between. The CDR3 has 15 residues. This chain's CDR3 is CASSLTFSLNYGYTF. CDR3 bases: TGTGCCAGCAGCTTAACCTTCTCGCTCAACTATGGCTACACCTTC.

The chain combines TRBV12-5 with TRBJ2-2; 7 bases are a match to TRBD2. CDR1 is LGHNT, CDR2 FRNRAP, per germline. The trim removed 4 bases at V and 5 bases at J, leaving 13 bases unmatched. CDR3 size: 17 residues. The CDR3 bases are TGTGCTAGTGGTTCAACCCGGGGGGACCCGAGGACCGGGGAGCTGTTTTTT. This gives the protein CASGSTRGDPRTGELFF.

CDR3 sequence: CASSFGKAMNTEAFF. CDR3 DNA: TGTGCCAGCAGTTTCGGAAAAGCAATGAACACTGAAGCTTTCTTT. V and J are TRBV27 and TRBJ1-1; no clear D gene. The germline V and J ends were trimmed by 3 bases and 0 bases, with 11 bases remaining between them. The CDR3 has 15 amino acids. Germline V CDR1 and CDR2: MNHEY, SMNVEV (reference sequence).

The chain uses TRBV28 and TRBJ1-6, with TRBD1 identical over 10 bases. V dropped 3 bases and J dropped 14; count of bases not matched to a gene: 1. Germline CDR1 reads MDHEN; CDR2 reads SYDVKM. The CDR3 runs to 12 residues. In nucleotides, the CDR3 is TGTGCCAGCAGTTTCGGACAGGGGGCCCTCCACTTT. This sequence encodes CASSFGQGALHF.

The chain links TRBV5-4 to TRBJ1-2, with D unclear. The germline gives CDR1 SGHNT, CDR2 YYREEE (reference sequence). V lost 1 base and J lost 1, with 8 bases in between. The CDR3 length is 14 residues. The CDR3 region is CASSLYGNNYGYTF. The CDR3 bases are TGTGCCAGCAGCTTGTATGGCAATAACTATGGCTACACCTTC.

A single count supports this clone. The V gene is TRBV6-5, the J gene TRBJ2-5; D is undetermined. V lost 5 bases, J lost 5 bases, and 15 bases lay in between. The CDR3 length is 14 residues. CDR1 is MNHEY and CDR2 is SVGAGI in the germline V gene. The CDR3 DNA reads TGTGCCAGCAGTCTGGACGAGAGTGGGGAGACCCAGTACTTC. Translation: CASSLDESGETQYF.

This chain connects TRBV16 to TRBJ1-1; no reliable D call. Per germline, CDR1 KGHSY and CDR2 FQNENV. Trimming removed 7 bases from V and 5 bases from J, with 17 bases in between. CDR3 length: 14 residues. In nucleotides, the CDR3 is TGTGCCAGCACCCATACCCGGGGTAAAACTGAAGCTTTCTTT. Translation gives CASTHTRGKTEAFF.

This clone was seen a few times. The chain links TRBV10-1 to TRBJ1-1; D not certain. The CDR3 length is 13 residues. CDR1 WNHNN and CDR2 SYGVQD come from the germline V gene (reference sequence). With 6 bases removed from V and 1 base from J, the gap between germline ends came to 9 bases. CDR3 region: CASSRTGNTEAFF. In nucleotides, the CDR3 is TGCGCCAGCAGCAGGACGGGGAACACTGAAGCTTTCTTT.

The chain recombines TRBV30 with TRBJ2-5; a possible D gene is TRBD2 (6 bases). Looked up from germline, CDR1 is GTSNPN and CDR2 is SVGIG (reference sequence). V gave up 5 bases and J gave up 4 bases, with 14 bases separating them. This CDR3 spans 13 amino acids. The CDR3 region has the DNA TGTGCCTGGGGGACTGGCCTCACAGAGACCCAGTACTTC. Residues: CAWGTGLTETQYF.

The CDR3 here is CASRRDAGVGTEAFF. DNA of the CDR3: TGTGCCAGTAGGAGAGATGCAGGGGTTGGCACTGAAGCTTTCTTT. The chain joins TRBV19 to TRBJ1-1; D is possibly TRBD1 (6 bases). The CDR3 sequence is 15 residues long. From germline, CDR1 is LNHDA and CDR2 SQIVND (reference sequence). The V gene lost 6 bases and the J gene lost 4 bases, with 18 bases spanning the gap.

This clone was picked up one time. The rearrangement links TRBV6-5 to TRBJ1-5; the D is unclear. Germline V gene lookup returns CDR1 MNHEY and CDR2 SVGAGI. Between the trimmed V and J ends, which lost 2 bases and 0 bases, there was a span of 8 bases. The CDR3 consists of 15 residues. The CDR3 loop reads CASSYGVYSNQPQHF. In DNA form, the CDR3 reads TGTGCCAGCAGTTACGGGGTATATAGCAATCAGCCCCAGCATTTT.